Below, 2 T cell receptor beta chains from the same sample are listed, as sequenced in a study of shared clonotypes between healthy human individuals. The table came from immunoSEQ multiplex PCR; TCRdb's copy has only in-frame clones and leaves some out. In the table there are under 850,000 clones, around 77% of which are singletons. Input material: memory CD4+ T cells sorted from blood. Subset here: CD45RA-negative fraction. The receptors come from a woman aged 25 to 39 in good health.

The chain is built from TRBV7-9 and TRBJ2-2; the D is unclear. The CDR3 has 12 residues. V lost 6 bases, J lost 4 bases, and 6 bases lay in between. Looked up from germline, CDR1 is SEHNR and CDR2 is FQNEAQ (reference sequence). The CDR3 loop reads CASRGGTGELFF. The CDR3 nucleotides are TGTGCCAGCAGGGGTGGCACCGGGGAGCTGTTTTTT.

V gene TRBV29-1 combines with J gene TRBJ2-1; 7 bases map to TRBD2. Germline-derived CDR1 and CDR2 are SQVTM and ANQGSEA. CDR3 length: 12 amino acids. V gave up 4 bases and J gave up 5 bases; unmatched junction bases: 2. As DNA, the CDR3 is TGCAGCGTTGCGCTAGCGGACAATGAGCAGTTCTTC. Its translation: CSVALADNEQFF.